This entry is about one T cell receptor (beta chain). Its specificity is not known. This CDR3 is 11 amino acids long. The V end lost 4 bases, the J end lost 8 bases, and 6 bases lay between the germline ends. Germline CDR1 SGHTA, CDR2 FQGNSA. Included in the TCR beta cDNA libraries were unique molecular identifiers. Hundreds of thousands of cDNA molecules came from around 1 to 9.1 million T cells. TCRdb recomputed calls from the PCR reads with MiXCR, one row per CDR3 protein. Here the sample spans about 540,000 distinct CDR3 sequences, 34% being singletons. This sample was included in a study of post-analysis software for immune sequencing data. Whole-study context: There were relapsing-remitting, secondary progressive and progressive-relapsing multiple sclerosis among the disease courses included.

Study outcomes and limitations: Multiple sclerosis was associated with a significant reduction in normalized Chao1 diversity relative to controls. Included in a set of several TRBV segments more frequent in patients than controls were TRBV5-6, TRBV5-1 and TRBV20-1.

The rearrangement uses TRBV7-2 and TRBJ2-1; no definite D call. Sequences were obtained from blood. The sequence derives from a girl aged 2-17 years with multiple sclerosis. Here the CDR3 reads CASSSTDEQFF. The CDR3 DNA sequence: TGTGCCAGCAGCTCGACCGATGAGCAGTTCTTC.